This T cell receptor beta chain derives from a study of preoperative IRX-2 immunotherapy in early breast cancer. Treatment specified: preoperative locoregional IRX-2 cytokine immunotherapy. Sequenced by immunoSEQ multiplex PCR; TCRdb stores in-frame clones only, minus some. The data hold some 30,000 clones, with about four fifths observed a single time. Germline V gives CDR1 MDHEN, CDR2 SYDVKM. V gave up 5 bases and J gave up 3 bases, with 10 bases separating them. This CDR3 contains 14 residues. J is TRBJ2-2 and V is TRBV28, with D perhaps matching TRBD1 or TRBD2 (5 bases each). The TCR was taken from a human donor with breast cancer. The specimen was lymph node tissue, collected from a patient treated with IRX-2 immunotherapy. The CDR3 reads CASSTGTYTGELFF. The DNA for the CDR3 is TGTGCCAGCAGTACCGGGACGTACACCGGGGAGCTGTTTTTT.